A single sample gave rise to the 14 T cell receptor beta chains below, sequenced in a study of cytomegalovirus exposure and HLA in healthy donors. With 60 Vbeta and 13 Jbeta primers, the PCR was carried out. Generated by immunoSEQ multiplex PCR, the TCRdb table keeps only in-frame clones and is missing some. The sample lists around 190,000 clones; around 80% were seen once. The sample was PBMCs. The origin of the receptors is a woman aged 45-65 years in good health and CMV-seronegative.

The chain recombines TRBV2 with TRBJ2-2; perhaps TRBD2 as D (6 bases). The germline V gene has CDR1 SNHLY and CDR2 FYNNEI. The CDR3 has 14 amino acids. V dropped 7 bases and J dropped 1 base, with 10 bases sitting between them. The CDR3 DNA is TGTGCCAGCAAATCGGGACTGAACACCGGGGAGCTGTTTTTT. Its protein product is CASKSGLNTGELFF.

Written as DNA, the CDR3 is TGTGCCAGCAGTCTCAGGGCGGCCACAGATACGCAGTATTTT. This sequence encodes CASSLRAATDTQYF. V and J are TRBV27 and TRBJ2-3, with D perhaps matching TRBD1 (5 bases). The CDR3 runs to 14 residues. Trimming took off 5 bases at V and 2 bases at J, with 11 bases between the two ends. Germline lookup yields CDR1 MNHEY and CDR2 SMNVEV (reference sequence).

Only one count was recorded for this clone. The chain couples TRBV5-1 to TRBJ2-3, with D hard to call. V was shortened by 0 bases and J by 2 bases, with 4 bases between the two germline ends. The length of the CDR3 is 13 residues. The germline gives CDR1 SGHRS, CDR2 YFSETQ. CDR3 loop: CASSLGLTDTQYF. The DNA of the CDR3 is TGCGCCAGCAGCTTGGGACTCACAGATACGCAGTATTTT.

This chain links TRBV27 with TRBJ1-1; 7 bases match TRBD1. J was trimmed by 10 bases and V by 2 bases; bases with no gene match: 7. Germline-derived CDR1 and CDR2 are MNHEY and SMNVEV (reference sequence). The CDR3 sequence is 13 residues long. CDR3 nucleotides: TGTGCCAGCAGTTTAAATAGGTGGGACAGAGCTTTCTTT. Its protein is CASSLNRWDRAFF.

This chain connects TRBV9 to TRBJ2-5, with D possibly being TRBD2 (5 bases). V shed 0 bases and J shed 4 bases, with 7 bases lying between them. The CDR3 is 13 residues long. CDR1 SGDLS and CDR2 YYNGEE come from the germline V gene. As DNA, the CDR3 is TGTGCCAGCAGCGTAGGAAGCGGAGAGACCCAGTACTTC. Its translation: CASSVGSGETQYF. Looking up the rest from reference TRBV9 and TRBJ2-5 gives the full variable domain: DSGVTQTPKHLITATGQRVTLRCSPRSGDLSVYWYQQSLDQGLQFLIQYYNGEERAKGNILERFSAQQFPDLHSELNLSSLELGDSALYFCASSVGSGETQYFGPGTRLLVL.

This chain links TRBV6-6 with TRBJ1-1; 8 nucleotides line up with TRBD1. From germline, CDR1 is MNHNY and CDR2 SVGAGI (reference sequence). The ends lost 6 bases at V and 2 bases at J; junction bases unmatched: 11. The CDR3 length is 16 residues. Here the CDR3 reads CASSLPRGQGNTEAFF. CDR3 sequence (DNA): TGTGCCAGCAGCTTACCCAGGGGGCAGGGAAACACTGAAGCTTTCTTT.

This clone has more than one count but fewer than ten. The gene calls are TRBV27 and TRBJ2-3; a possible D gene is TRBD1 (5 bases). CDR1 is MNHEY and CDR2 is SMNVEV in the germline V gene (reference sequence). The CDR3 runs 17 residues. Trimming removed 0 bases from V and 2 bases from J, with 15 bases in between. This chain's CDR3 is CASSLSVRATSTDTQYF. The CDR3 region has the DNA TGTGCCAGCAGTTTATCGGTCAGGGCCACGTCCACAGATACGCAGTATTTT.

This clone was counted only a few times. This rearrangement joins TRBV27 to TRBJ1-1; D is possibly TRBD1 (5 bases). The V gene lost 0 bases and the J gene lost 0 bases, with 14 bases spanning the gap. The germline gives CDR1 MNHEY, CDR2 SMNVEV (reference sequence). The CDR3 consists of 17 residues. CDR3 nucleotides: TGTGCCAGCAGTTTATCCCTCGACAGTTCTCTGAACACTGAAGCTTTCTTT. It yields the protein CASSLSLDSSLNTEAFF.

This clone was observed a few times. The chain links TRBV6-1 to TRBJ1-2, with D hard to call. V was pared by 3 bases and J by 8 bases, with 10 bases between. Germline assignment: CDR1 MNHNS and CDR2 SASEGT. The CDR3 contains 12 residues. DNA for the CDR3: TGTGCCAGCAGTGAGTCTGAGTGGGGCTACACCTTC. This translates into CASSESEWGYTF.

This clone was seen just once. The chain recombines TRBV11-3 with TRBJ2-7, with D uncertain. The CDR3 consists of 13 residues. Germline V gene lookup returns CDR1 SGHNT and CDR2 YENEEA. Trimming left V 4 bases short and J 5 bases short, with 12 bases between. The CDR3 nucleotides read TGTGCCAGCAGCTCATACAGTGGCAACGAGCAGTACTTC. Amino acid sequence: CASSSYSGNEQYF.

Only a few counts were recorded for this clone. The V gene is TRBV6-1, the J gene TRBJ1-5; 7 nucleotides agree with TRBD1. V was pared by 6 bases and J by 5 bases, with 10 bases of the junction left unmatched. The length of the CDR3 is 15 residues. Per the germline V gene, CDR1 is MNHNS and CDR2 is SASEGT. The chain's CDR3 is CASRMDRSFDQPQHF. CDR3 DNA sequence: TGTGCCAGCAGGATGGACAGGAGTTTTGATCAGCCCCAGCATTTT.

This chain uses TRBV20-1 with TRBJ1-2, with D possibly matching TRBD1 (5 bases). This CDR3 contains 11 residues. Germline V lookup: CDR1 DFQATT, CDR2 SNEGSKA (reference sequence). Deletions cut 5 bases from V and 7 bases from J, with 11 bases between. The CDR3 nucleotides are TGCAGTGCTTCCGAAAGGGGTGGCTACACCTTC. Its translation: CSASERGGYTF.

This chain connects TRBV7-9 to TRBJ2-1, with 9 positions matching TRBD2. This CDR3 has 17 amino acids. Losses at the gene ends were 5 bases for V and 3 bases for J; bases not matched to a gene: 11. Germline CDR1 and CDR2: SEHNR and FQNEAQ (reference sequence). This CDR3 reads CASSLLKTSGSYNEQFF. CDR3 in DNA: TGTGCCAGCAGCCTACTAAAGACTAGCGGTAGCTACAATGAGCAGTTCTTC.

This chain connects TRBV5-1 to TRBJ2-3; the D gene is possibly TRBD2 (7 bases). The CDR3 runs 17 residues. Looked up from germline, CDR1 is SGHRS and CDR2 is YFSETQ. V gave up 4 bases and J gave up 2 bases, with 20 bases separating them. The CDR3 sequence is CASSLRGGAFNTDTQYF. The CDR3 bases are TGCGCCAGCAGCCTCCGTGGGGGGGCATTTAACACAGATACGCAGTATTTT. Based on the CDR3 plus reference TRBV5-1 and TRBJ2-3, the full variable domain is KAGVTQTPRYLIKTRGQQVTLSCSPISGHRSVSWYQQTPGQGLQFLFEYFSETQRNKGNFPGRFSGRQFSNSRSEMNVSTLELGDSALYLCASSLRGGAFNTDTQYFGPGTRLTVL.